The entry below gives a single T cell receptor beta chain sequence along with its context. Cases classed as stable hyperthyroidism had no ophthalmopathy within 18 months of follow-up. Among the exclusions were patients with other autoimmune diseases, uncontrolled infections, pregnancy or lactation. This CDR3 is 15 amino acids long. Germline V gene data show CDR1 as MNHEY and CDR2 as SVGEGT. V dropped 2 bases and J dropped 5 bases, with 16 bases sitting between them. This record belongs to a study of Graves' ophthalmopathy and Graves' hyperthyroidism. Overall study context: Samples of peripheral blood were obtained at initial diagnosis, prior to treatment of any kind.

As the template, RNA transcripts were used to amplify TCR beta CDR3 regions. Second-round multiplex PCR came after first-round RT-PCR with HTBI primers. TCRdb processed the multiplex PCR reads anew with MiXCR; each CDR3 protein has one entry. The table records about 400,000 distinct CDR3 sequences, roughly 21% of them present only once. This receptor was taken from a woman under 30 with stable Graves' hyperthyroidism. This rearrangement joins TRBV6-2 or TRBV6-3 to TRBJ2-7, with D tentatively TRBD2 (5 bases). The sequencing input was peripheral blood. CDR3 residues: CASSYRLLEGDEQYF. In DNA form, the CDR3 reads TGTGCCAGCAGTTACCGACTCCTCGAGGGCGACGAGCAGTACTTC.